The entry that follows covers one T cell receptor (beta chain) sequence. The antigen is not known. A read error may account for a junction end that differs from germline. The data were taken from a study of cytomegalovirus exposure and HLA in healthy donors. This PCR relied on a set of 60 Vbeta primers and 13 Jbeta primers. Produced via immunoSEQ multiplex PCR; TCRdb's table is partial and in-frame only. Of 200,000 or so clones listed, 80% were seen once; the top ten hold approximately 6.3%. Notes on the study in general: Accurate prediction of most subjects' HLA-A and HLA-B alleles from TCR beta sequences was reported.

Germline V gives CDR1 SSHAT, CDR2 FNYEAQ (reference sequence). The CDR3 contains 15 residues. V and J are TRBV7-7 and TRBJ2-3, with 10 bases identical to TRBD2. This clonotype was sampled from a man in his forties in good health and CMV-seropositive. The sequenced sample was PBMCs. The CDR3: CASSTGLADQDTQYF. The CDR3 DNA is TGTGCTAGCAGCACCGGACTAGCGGATCAAGATACGCAGTATTTT.